These 30 T cell receptor beta chains came from one sample sequenced in a study of cytotoxic CD8 clonotypes in ibrutinib-treated CLL. Measured with immunoSEQ multiplex PCR; TCRdb has only the in-frame clones, and not every one. The table lists approximately 74,000 clones, around 82% of them singletons, with more than 7.5% in the top ten. The specimen comprised PBMCs, sampled at disease progression, from a patient treated with ibrutinib. Source of these receptors: a human donor with chronic lymphocytic leukemia.

This chain links TRBV5-1 with TRBJ2-7; no clear D. CDR1 and CDR2 (germline): SGHRS, YFSETQ. This CDR3 is 16 amino acids long. V lost 7 bases and J 0 bases, leaving 20 bases between the germline ends. CDR3 amino acids: CASPETPSSFSYEQYF. CDR3 nucleotides: TGCGCCAGCCCCGAGACCCCATCGTCCTTCTCCTACGAGCAGTACTTC.

The chain is built from TRBV5-1 and TRBJ1-5; D is unresolved. The CDR3 consists of 15 residues. V was pared by 0 bases and J by 5 bases, with 12 bases between. Germline values: CDR1 SGHRS, CDR2 YFSETQ. CDR3 DNA: TGCGCCAGCAGCTTGGGCGCAGGATCCCATCAGCCCCAGCATTTT. Residues: CASSLGAGSHQPQHF.

The chain has TRBV6-5 and TRBJ1-2; D is unclear. The CDR3 extends over 14 amino acids. Germline lookup yields CDR1 MNHEY and CDR2 SVGAGI. V was shortened by 3 bases and J by 6 bases, with 14 bases between the two germline ends. The DNA of the CDR3 is TGTGCCAGCAGTTATTATGGGGTTAGGGATGGCTACACCTTC. It encodes CASSYYGVRDGYTF.

This clone showed up just once. The chain carries TRBV12-5 and TRBJ1-5; D possibly corresponds to TRBD1 (6 bases). V gave up 0 bases and J gave up 2 bases, with 14 bases separating them. Germline V gene lookup returns CDR1 LGHNT and CDR2 FRNRAP. The CDR3 spans 17 residues. Here the CDR3 DNA reads TGTGCTAGTGGTTTGGTACTAGGGGGTTACGGCAATCAGCCCCAGCATTTT. Its protein product is CASGLVLGGYGNQPQHF.

The V call is TRBV6-5, the J call TRBJ2-2, with 8 bases aligning to TRBD2. This CDR3 comprises 15 residues. V was pared by 7 bases and J by 4 bases, with 8 bases of the junction left unmatched. Germline CDR1 MNHEY, CDR2 SVGAGI. CDR3 in amino acids: CASNYGGAGTGELFF. The CDR3 DNA is TGTGCCAGCAACTACGGGGGGGCTGGCACCGGGGAGCTGTTTTTT.

This clone has only a few counts. V usage is TRBV29-1 and J usage is TRBJ1-1, with D maybe TRBD1 (5 bases). Germline V lookup: CDR1 SQVTM, CDR2 ANQGSEA. Trimming removed 7 bases from V and 4 bases from J, with 16 bases in between. The CDR3 has 13 residues. The CDR3 spells CSALTDKPTEAFF. DNA of the CDR3: TGCAGCGCTTTAACGGACAAGCCCACTGAAGCTTTCTTT.

The chain's CDR3 is CASSGQVGRSDTQYF. In DNA, the CDR3 is TGTGCCAGCAGTGGGCAGGTCGGAAGATCAGATACGCAGTATTTT. This rearrangement joins TRBV6-6 to TRBJ2-3, with unresolved D. V was clipped by 5 bases and J by 4 bases, with 16 bases between them. The CDR3 is 15 amino acids. Germline V CDR1 and CDR2: MNHNY, SVGAGI (reference sequence).

The J gene is TRBJ1-6, the V gene TRBV11-2; D remains ambiguous. V lost 5 bases and J 0 bases, leaving 11 bases between the germline ends. Per the germline V gene, CDR1 is SGHAT and CDR2 is FQNNGV. This CDR3 has 16 residues. The CDR3 DNA is TGTGCCAGCAGCCCCGGACTTAGCTCCTATAATTCACCCCTCCACTTT. Its translation is CASSPGLSSYNSPLHF.

V and J are TRBV9 and TRBJ2-6; no firm D call. The CDR3 spans 14 residues. Germline loops: CDR1 SGDLS, CDR2 YYNGEE. The V gene lost 2 bases and the J gene lost 1 base, with 4 bases spanning the gap. This CDR3 reads CASSVRSGANVLTF. In nucleotides, the CDR3 is TGTGCCAGCAGCGTGCGGTCTGGGGCCAACGTCCTGACTTTC.

This rearrangement joins TRBV14 to TRBJ2-5; a weak D match, TRBD2 (5 bases). Trimming stripped 2 bases from V and 8 bases from J, with 9 bases between. Germline assignment: CDR1 SGHDN and CDR2 FVKESK. The CDR3 has 12 amino acids. In DNA form, the CDR3 reads TGTGCCAGCAGCCAATTGGGGAGAACCCAGTACTTC. It encodes CASSQLGRTQYF.

The chain recombines TRBV30 with TRBJ2-3, with D unclear. The CDR3 is 14 amino acids. Germline V gives CDR1 GTSNPN, CDR2 SVGIG (reference sequence). V was clipped by 4 bases and J by 2 bases, with 13 bases between them. CDR3 sequence reads: CAWTLNLLTDTQYF. CDR3 coding DNA: TGTGCCTGGACCTTGAATCTTCTCACAGATACGCAGTATTTT.

The rearrangement links TRBV7-8 to TRBJ1-3; perhaps TRBD1 as D (6 bases). Per germline, CDR1 SGHVS and CDR2 FQNEAQ. The CDR3 length is 14 residues. Between the trimmed V and J ends, which lost 0 bases and 6 bases, there was a span of 9 bases. In nucleotides, the CDR3 is TGTGCCAGCAGCTTAGCTGGGGGGCAAAACACCATATATTTT. This encodes CASSLAGGQNTIYF. Full variable domain (remainder filled in from reference TRBV7-8 and TRBJ1-3): GAGVSQSPRYKVAKRGQDVALRCDPISGHVSLFWYQQALGQGPEFLTYFQNEAQLDKSGLPSDRFFAERPEGSVSTLKIQRTQQEDSAVYLCASSLAGGQNTIYFGEGSWLTVV.

V and J are TRBV30 and TRBJ2-2, with 8 bases aligning to TRBD1. Germline V gives CDR1 GTSNPN, CDR2 SVGIG (reference sequence). CDR3 length equals 15 residues. With V trimmed by 4 bases and J by 3 bases, 7 bases remained unmatched. The CDR3 DNA reads TGTGCCTGGATATCGCGACAGGGGTACACCGGGGAGCTGTTTTTT. Its protein is CAWISRQGYTGELFF.

V gene TRBV5-1 combines with J gene TRBJ2-1; D is ambiguous. Trimming took off 7 bases at V and 4 bases at J, with 12 bases between the two ends. This CDR3 is built from 13 residues. Germline assignment: CDR1 SGHRS and CDR2 YFSETQ. The CDR3: CASGQIGYNEQFF. The CDR3 bases are TGCGCCAGCGGCCAAATAGGGTACAATGAGCAGTTCTTC.

This clone was observed a single time. This chain connects TRBV27 to TRBJ2-7; 8 bases match TRBD1. There are 15 residues in the CDR3. Germline V gives CDR1 MNHEY, CDR2 SMNVEV (reference sequence). V dropped 5 bases and J dropped 1; count of bases not matched to a gene: 7. The CDR3 nucleotides read TGTGCCAGCAGTCCAAAGACAGGGGAGTCCTACGAGCAGTACTTC. The encoded protein is CASSPKTGESYEQYF.

The chain employs TRBV25-1 and TRBJ2-5, with no clear D. The CDR3 sequence is 15 residues long. The V gene lost 1 base and the J gene lost 1 base, with 10 bases spanning the gap. Germline V gene data show CDR1 as MGHDK and CDR2 as SYGVNS. DNA of the CDR3: TGTGCCAGCAGTGAATCAGTTACGATCCAAGAGACCCAGTACTTC. This gives the protein CASSESVTIQETQYF.

The chain combines TRBV19 with TRBJ2-4; 8 bases line up with TRBD2. After removal of 0 bases from V and 7 bases from J, the junction contained 5 bases not matched to a gene. Germline CDR1 is LNHDA and CDR2 is SQIVND (reference sequence). This CDR3 comprises 15 residues. This CDR3 reads CASSIDPASGNIQYF. CDR3 coding DNA: TGTGCCAGTAGTATAGATCCGGCTAGCGGGAACATTCAGTACTTC.

J is TRBJ1-2 and V is TRBV27; 7 bases match TRBD1. With 4 bases clipped from V and 1 base from J, the junction kept 9 bases outside the gene matches. The CDR3 has 16 residues. Germline loops: CDR1 MNHEY, CDR2 SMNVEV (reference sequence). This CDR3 is CASSSPHSGGNYGYTF. The CDR3, as DNA: TGTGCCAGCAGTTCACCTCATTCAGGGGGTAACTATGGCTACACCTTC.

As regards this clone: Other DNA sequences in this sample translate to the same CDR3. This sequence joins TRBV29-1 and TRBJ1-2; 7 nucleotides match TRBD1. This CDR3 is built from 11 residues. CDR1 SQVTM and CDR2 ANQGSEA come from the germline V gene. With 5 bases clipped from V and 8 bases from J, the junction kept 5 bases outside the gene matches. The CDR3, as DNA: TGCAGCGTTCGCACAGGGGTCGGCTACACCTTC. Residues: CSVRTGVGYTF.

The table lists this clone with many counts. The genes are TRBV12-5 and TRBJ1-1; tentatively, D is TRBD1 (5 bases). The CDR3 spans 14 residues. Trimming removed 5 bases from V and 0 bases from J, with 10 bases in between. The germline CDR1 and CDR2 sequences are LGHNT and FRNRAP. CDR3 residues: CASGIGGMNTEAFF. The CDR3 DNA sequence: TGTGCTAGTGGTATCGGGGGAATGAACACTGAAGCTTTCTTT.

The chain joins TRBV9 to TRBJ2-5, with D possibly TRBD1 on 5 matching bases. CDR3 length: 14 residues. Trimming cost V 2 bases and J 5 bases, with 13 bases left between them. The germline V gene has CDR1 SGDLS and CDR2 YYNGEE. CDR3 bases: TGTGCCAGCAGCGTCAGTTCAGGGTCGGAGACCCAGTACTTC. Translation: CASSVSSGSETQYF.

The V call is TRBV30, the J call TRBJ2-1; D is unclear. Germline V gives CDR1 GTSNPN, CDR2 SVGIG (reference sequence). The CDR3 has 16 residues. Trimming took 1 base from V and 7 from J, leaving 20 bases between them. The DNA of the CDR3 is TGTGCCTGGAGTGCATGGCGGAGACTTCAGTGGAATGAGCAGTTCTTC. Its protein product is CAWSAWRRLQWNEQFF.

The rearrangement links TRBV2 to TRBJ1-2; D gene uncertain. Trimming pared 4 bases from V and 4 bases from J, leaving 7 bases between. Germline lookup yields CDR1 SNHLY and CDR2 FYNNEI. The CDR3 length is 12 residues. As DNA, the CDR3 is TGTGCCAGCAGTGCGGGCAGCTATGGCTACACCTTC. Translated: CASSAGSYGYTF.

This clone was counted a few times. The rearrangement uses TRBV7-2 and TRBJ1-3; possible D gene TRBD1, 5 bases. This CDR3 spans 13 amino acids. Germline CDR1 is SGHTA and CDR2 is FQGNSA. Trimming took 5 bases from V and 8 from J, leaving 13 bases between them. Here the CDR3 DNA reads TGTGCCAGCAGCCCGTTGGGGGTTGACACCATATATTTT. Translation gives CASSPLGVDTIYF.

The V call is TRBV19, the J call TRBJ2-7, with 7 positions matching TRBD1. The junction had 5 bases not matched to a gene; V was cut back by 4 bases and J by 5 bases. The CDR3 totals 13 residues. Per germline, CDR1 LNHDA and CDR2 SQIVND (reference sequence). DNA of the CDR3: TGTGCCAGTAGTACACTACAGGGGAACGAGCAGTACTTC. Protein product: CASSTLQGNEQYF.

This sequence joins TRBV7-9 and TRBJ2-4; 11 nucleotides align to TRBD2. The V gene's germline CDR1 is SEHNR and CDR2 FQNEAQ (reference sequence). The CDR3 sequence is 19 residues long. With 7 bases clipped from V and 2 bases from J, the junction kept 16 bases outside the gene matches. CDR3 residues: CASTGSGRAAEVPKNIQYF. CDR3 DNA: TGTGCCAGCACCGGTAGCGGGAGGGCCGCTGAGGTGCCCAAAAACATTCAGTACTTC. Together with reference TRBV7-9 and TRBJ2-4, the CDR3 gives the full variable domain: DTGVSQNPRHKITKRGQNVTFRCDPISEHNRLYWYRQTLGQGPEFLTYFQNEAQLEKSRLLSDRFSAERPKGSFSTLEIQRTEQGDSAMYLCASTGSGRAAEVPKNIQYFGAGTRLSVL.

The genes are TRBV5-5 and TRBJ1-5; D is uncertain. The CDR3 has 14 residues. V shed 0 bases and J shed 1 base, with 5 bases lying between them. CDR1 is SGHKS, CDR2 YYEKEE, per germline (reference sequence). The DNA of the CDR3 is TGTGCCAGCAGCTTGGCTCTCAGCAATCAGCCCCAGCATTTT. Protein sequence: CASSLALSNQPQHF.

The CDR3 reads CASSLVGFTEAFF. CDR3 nucleotides: TGCGCCAGCAGCTTGGTTGGGTTCACTGAAGCTTTCTTT. The chain recombines TRBV5-1 with TRBJ1-1, with D uncertain. Trimming shortened V by 0 bases and J by 4 bases, and 7 bases separated the two germline ends. The CDR3 has 13 amino acids. CDR1 and CDR2 (germline): SGHRS, YFSETQ.

The rearrangement uses TRBV6-6 and TRBJ1-2; no definite D call. V was shortened by 5 bases and J by 3 bases, with 13 bases between the two germline ends. Germline V gene lookup returns CDR1 MNHNY and CDR2 SVGAGI (reference sequence). The CDR3 consists of 14 residues. The CDR3 coding sequence is TGTGCCAGCAGTGGATCCGACGGGTACTATGGCTACACCTTC. Residues: CASSGSDGYYGYTF.

The chain recombines TRBV27 with TRBJ2-7; tentative D call: TRBD2 (6 bases). Trimming pared 8 bases from V and 0 bases from J, leaving 14 bases between. In germline, CDR1 is MNHEY, CDR2 SMNVEV (reference sequence). The CDR3 is 14 residues long. DNA of the CDR3: TGTGCCAGCGCTGCGGGGTCTAACTCCTACGAGCAGTACTTC. Translated: CASAAGSNSYEQYF.